This T cell receptor (beta chain) was sequenced for a study of blood T cells in healthy people across ages (dated by TCRdb to the mid-2010s). Turning to the overall study: In model experiments, roughly one uniquely barcoded TCR beta cDNA molecule per two T cells was captured by template switching. Using the same blood draw, the study looked at two additional independent replicas of 1 million unique cDNA reads for two donors, one aged 18 to 29 and the other aged 80 or older. The study measured age-related changes in TCR beta repertoire diversity using deep sequencing normalized with unique cDNA molecular identifiers. The donors were split into four age groups: young (average 16 years), middle-aged (roughly 40), aged (more than 55) and long-lived (more than 80).

Overall study results and their limits: Compared with the aged group, the long-lived group had more naive CD4+ T cells, fewer expanded clones and increased TCR diversity, a pattern suggesting age selection. Observed TCR beta diversity per million T cells fell roughly linearly with age, and a significant reduction was already apparent by age roughly 40. Because the CMV infection status of the donors was unknown, age-related changes in expanded clonotypes may potentially have been confounded. Because profiling used bulk unsorted PBMCs, naive and antigen-experienced compartments could not be compared conclusively. Estimates of total diversity from one million sequenced T cells were regarded as lower bounds and underestimates. A strong correlation was found between observed TCR beta diversity and the percentage of naive T cells measured by flow cytometry.

Remarks on this clonotype: What antigen it recognizes has not been identified. One end of the junction is discordant with germline, which a read error may explain.

The donors were some 39 Caucasian individuals from Russia, aged 6 to 90 years, who were systemically healthy. Each donor gave ten milliliters of peripheral blood, collected into EDTA-treated Vacutainer tubes. PBMCs were isolated by Ficoll-Paque density-gradient centrifugation, with at least 6 million obtained per sample. Total RNA was extracted from PBMCs with Trizol reagent, with at least 6 micrograms obtained per sample. Naive CD45RAhigh/CD27high T cell percentages were measured by flow cytometry on a PBMC aliquot from every donor. The library was made by 5' RACE. For sequencing, an Illumina HiSeq 2500 was employed. The second PCR ran for roughly 7 to 11 cycles and used a J-beta primer mix along with a sample-barcoded 5' primer. Each TCR beta cDNA molecule received a unique molecular identifier from a template-switch 5' adaptor carrying 12 random nucleotides. At least 3 million CDR3-containing paired-end reads were obtained from each sample. First-strand cDNA synthesis was performed from all RNA using the Mint cDNA synthesis kit, with priming by a TRBC-specific oligonucleotide. Following uracil-DNA glycosylase treatment, all cDNA underwent a first 18-cycle PCR with the universal primers M1SS and BC2_uni_R. Under the source paper's analysis protocol: For normalization, 1 million high-quality reads, each with a distinct molecular identifier, were randomly selected from each sample. Reads with shared molecular identifiers were discarded instead of being binned into consensus sequences. MiTCR, run with a Q25 quality threshold and the strictest error-elimination algorithm, handled CDR3 identification, clonotype clustering and error correction. A nonparametric unseen species model with Euler transformation was used to estimate lower-bound total TCR beta diversity. The public reads were quality trimmed at Q25 with fastp and then assembled into clones with MiXCR by TCRdb, keeping productive beta chains. Rows matching on CDR3 protein sequence are summarized as one entry with the most common DNA and genes. The V and J calls and clone size come from TCRdb's table, not from the authors' own analysis. The sample table contains more than 750,000 distinct CDR3 sequences; only one count was recorded for around 29% of them. The top ten clonotypes cover 9.5% to 13% of the sample.

Looking up the germline V gene yields CDR1 SNHLY and CDR2 FYNNEI. Its CDR3 holds 15 amino acids, cysteine through phenylalanine. Left in the record is the CDR3 DNA by itself, 45 bases read in frame from the first base. This same sample was also part of a study on T cells of mothers and their children. Reported in the second study: Nine systemically healthy Caucasian individuals served as donors, namely three mothers together with their six children. cDNA synthesis consumed the entire amount of extracted RNA, loaded at about 1.5 ug RNA in each 15 ul reaction. In the second PCR, sample barcodes and 2-4 random nucleotides were introduced via the M1S primer. Over 8.5 million TCR beta CDR3 reads were obtained for each mother, and millions of reads were obtained for each child. In both related and unrelated pairs, thymic selection shapes the output of TCR recombination in a similar way, with inherited differences having only a minor effect. Normalized repertoire overlap was always found to be slightly, but never significantly, higher in related mother-child pairs than in unrelated mother-child pairs. No persistent microchimeric T cell clones were found, with a detection sensitivity of roughly 99 clones per million clonotypes. Deep NGS was used in the study to compare the TCR beta repertoires of mothers and children and to look for features that separate related mother-child pairs from unrelated individuals. Mothers averaged about 40 +/- 4 years of age and children averaged 11 +/- 4 years. Libraries were sequenced on Illumina HiSeq 2000 with 100+100 nt paired-end reads after adapter ligation with NEBNext reagents. To prevent cross-contamination, the mother and child libraries were prepared a month apart and were sequenced in separate runs. Between 500,000 and 2,000,000 distinct TCR beta clonotypes were identified per donor. Naive TCR beta clonotypes were estimated from low-frequency clonotypes matched to each donor's FACS-determined naive share, without sorting.

The chain was built from TRBV2 and TRBJ1-5; perhaps TRBD1 is the D gene, with 6 bases matching. The sequence derives from a woman in her thirties or forties in good health. Sequencing was carried out using blood. The base sequence is TGTGCCAGCGCTGGGATAGGGGGGAGCAGTCAGCCCCAGCATTTT. This encodes CASAGIGGSSQPQHF.